This TCR beta chain originates from a study of cytomegalovirus exposure and HLA in healthy donors. Study-wide points: The classifier was said to identify cytomegalovirus status with high specificity and sensitivity.

Donors were ostensibly healthy at sampling, although undocumented immune exposures were probable. 60 Vbeta and 13 Jbeta primers were used in PCR. The assay was immunoSEQ multiplex PCR, and TCRdb's table has in-frame clones only and misses some. The sample yields about 200,000 clones, approximately 80% seen once. Looked up from germline, CDR1 is SGHRS and CDR2 is YFSETQ. The CDR3 consists of 17 residues. V was trimmed by 0 bases and J by 1 base, leaving 14 bases between them. On this clone itself: The antigen remains unidentified.

The specimen was PBMCs. This chain links TRBV5-1 with TRBJ1-3; TRBD1 is a possible D gene (5 bases). The clonotype was recovered from a woman aged 25 to 39 in good health and CMV-seronegative. DNA of the CDR3: TGCGCCAGCAGCTTGGCGAGTGGAAGGGGTTCTGGAAACACCATATATTTT. Its translation: CASSLASGRGSGNTIYF.